These T cell receptor beta chains were read from a single sample in a study of blood T cell repertoires in COVID-19. Assay used: immunoSEQ multiplex PCR; TCRdb lists only in-frame clones, some missing. The sample records about 210,000 clones, about 83% being singletons. Input material: peripheral blood. These receptors originate from a woman aged 45-60 years with active or convalescent COVID-19. CDR3s include the opening cysteine and the closing phenylalanine or tryptophan. The D gene is left open where the match is weak. Clone size, where shown, is once, few, many, or a class for clones that have expanded.

d_gene,abundance,v_gene,j_gene,CDR3aa,CDR3nt
.,.,TRBV15,TRBJ2-1,CATSRDERGTEQFF,TGTGCCACCAGCAGAGATGAAAGGGGAACTGAGCAGTTCTTC
TRBD2,.,TRBV5-1,TRBJ2-1,CASSGTSGPYNEQFF,TGCGCCAGCAGCGGAACTAGCGGGCCCTACAATGAGCAGTTCTTC
.,.,TRBV24-1,TRBJ1-5,CATSDPSLNQPQHF,TGTGCCACCAGTGACCCTTCCCTTAATCAGCCCCAGCATTTT
.,.,TRBV5-1,TRBJ2-3,CASSSDVAGSDTQYF,TGCGCCAGCAGCTCCGACGTGGCCGGGTCAGATACGCAGTATTTT
TRBD2,.,TRBV2,TRBJ2-7,CASSSTSGTLWEQYF,TGTGCCAGCAGTTCAACTAGCGGGACCTTGTGGGAGCAGTACTTC
.,.,TRBV15,TRBJ1-2,CATSRGIRDNYGYTF,TGTGCCACCAGCAGAGGAATAAGAGATAACTATGGCTACACCTTC
.,.,TRBV28,TRBJ2-2,CASSPDKLDGELFF,TGTGCCAGCAGTCCGGACAAATTGGACGGGGAGCTGTTTTTT
TRBD1,.,TRBV5-6,TRBJ1-1,CASSWGQGITEAFF,TGTGCCAGCAGCTGGGGACAGGGGATCACTGAAGCTTTCTTT
TRBD2,.,TRBV24-1,TRBJ2-1,CATSIAGALNNEQFF,TGTGCCACCAGCATTGCGGGAGCCCTTAACAATGAGCAGTTCTTC
.,.,TRBV4-1,TRBJ1-3,CASSQTEGNTIYF,TGCGCCAGCAGCCAAACGGAGGGAAACACCATATATTTT
TRBD2,.,TRBV5-6,TRBJ2-2,CASSLTSGRQTGELFF,TGTGCCAGCAGCTTGACTAGCGGGAGACAAACCGGGGAGCTGTTTTTT
.,.,TRBV3-1/TRBV3-2,TRBJ2-7,CASSQWRARVAYEQYF,TGTGCCAGCAGCCAATGGAGGGCCAGGGTCGCCTACGAGCAGTACTTC
.,.,TRBV28,TRBJ2-2,CASSRQYTGELFF,TGTGCCAGCAGTAGACAGTACACCGGGGAGCTGTTTTTT
TRBD1,.,TRBV3-1/TRBV3-2,TRBJ1-2,CASSHGTGTIYGYTF,TGTGCCAGCAGCCATGGGACAGGGACTATCTATGGCTACACCTTC
.,.,TRBV19,TRBJ1-5,CASSTHYSNQPQHF,TGTGCCAGTAGCACACATTATAGCAATCAGCCCCAGCATTTT
.,.,TRBV5-4,TRBJ2-2,CASSSSRGGLSNGELFF,TGTGCCAGCAGCTCATCGAGGGGGGGCCTTTCGAACGGGGAGCTGTTTTTT
TRBD1,.,TRBV7-2,TRBJ1-2,CASSLEIFRTGVGYTF,TGTGCCAGCAGCTTAGAAATCTTTAGGACAGGGGTAGGCTACACCTTC
TRBD2,once,TRBV7-2,TRBJ2-6,CASSRRRGGSGANVLTF,TGTGCCAGCAGCCGGCGTCGGGGGGGCTCCGGGGCCAACGTCCTGACTTTC
TRBD2,once,TRBV5-1,TRBJ2-5,CASSFGLAGGETQYF,TGCGCCAGCAGCTTCGGACTAGCGGGGGGAGAGACCCAGTACTTC
.,few,TRBV19,TRBJ1-2,CASSREPRQAANYGYTF,TGTGCCAGTAGTAGAGAGCCGAGACAGGCCGCTAACTATGGCTACACCTTC